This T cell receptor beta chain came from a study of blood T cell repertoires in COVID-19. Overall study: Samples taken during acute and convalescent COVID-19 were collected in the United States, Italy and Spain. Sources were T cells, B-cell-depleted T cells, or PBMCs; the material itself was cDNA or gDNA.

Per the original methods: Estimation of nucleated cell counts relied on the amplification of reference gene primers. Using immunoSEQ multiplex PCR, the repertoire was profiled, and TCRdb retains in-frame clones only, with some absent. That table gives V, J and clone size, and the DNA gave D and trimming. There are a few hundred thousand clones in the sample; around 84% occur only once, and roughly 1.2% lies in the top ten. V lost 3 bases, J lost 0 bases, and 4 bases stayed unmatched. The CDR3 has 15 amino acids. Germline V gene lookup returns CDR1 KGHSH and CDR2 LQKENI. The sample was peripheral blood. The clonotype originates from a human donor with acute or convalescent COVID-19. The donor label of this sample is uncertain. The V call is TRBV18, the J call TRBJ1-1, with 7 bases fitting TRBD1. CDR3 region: CASSPAGGMNTEAFF. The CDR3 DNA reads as TGTGCCAGCTCACCGGCAGGGGGGATGAACACTGAAGCTTTCTTT.